Listed here are 28 T cell receptor beta chains from one sample, sequenced in a study of T cells in Graves' hyperthyroidism and ophthalmopathy. Researchers amplified the TCR beta CDR3 regions from RNA transcripts. When the TCR CDR3 underwent first-round RT-PCR, the HTBI primer set was used. TCRdb re-derived calls from the multiplex PCR reads in MiXCR, one entry per CDR3 protein. The sample has about 560,000 distinct CDR3 sequences, 14% seen once. Source material: blood. Receptors were obtained from a woman aged 40 to 50 with Graves' hyperthyroidism.

In its sample, this clonotype was seen many times. The chain combines TRBV28 with TRBJ2-7; D not resolved. The germline CDR1 and CDR2 sequences are MDHEN and SYDVKM. The CDR3 sequence is 13 residues long. V lost 5 bases to trimming and J lost 6 bases, with 14 bases between them. The DNA of the CDR3 is TGTGCCAGCAGTATAATAGTTTCTGCCGAGCAGTACTTC. It codes for CASSIIVSAEQYF. The complete variable domain, with remaining parts taken from reference TRBV28 and TRBJ2-7, reads DVKVTQSSRYLVKRTGEKVFLECVQDMDHENMFWYRQDPGLGLRLIYFSYDVKMKEKGDIPEGYSVSREKKERFSLILESASTNQTSMYLCASSIIVSAEQYFGPGTRLTVT.

This clonotype was observed many times. V is TRBV28 and J is TRBJ1-1, with 9 bases aligning to TRBD1. The V gene end was trimmed by 0 bases and the J gene end by 1 base; junction bases not matched to a gene: 6. The CDR3 is 17 amino acids. Germline-derived CDR1 and CDR2 are MDHEN and SYDVKM. The CDR3 loop is CASSLWRPGQGNTEAFF. The DNA for the CDR3 is TGTGCCAGCAGTTTATGGCGACCGGGACAGGGGAACACTGAAGCTTTCTTT.

This clonotype came up a few times. The V gene is TRBV20-1, the J gene TRBJ2-1; no reliable D call. Trimming left V 0 bases short and J 2 bases short, with 11 bases between. Per the germline V gene, CDR1 is DFQATT and CDR2 is SNEGSKA (reference sequence). The CDR3 is 15 residues long. The DNA for the CDR3 is TGCAGTGCTAGAGAAAGACGGAACCCCTACAATGAGCAGTTCTTC. This gives the protein CSARERRNPYNEQFF.

As concerns this clonotype: A read error may account for a junction end that differs from germline. The chain employs TRBV27 and TRBJ1-2; tentative D call: TRBD1 (5 bases). The CDR3 contains 15 residues. Germline V gene data show CDR1 as MNHEY and CDR2 as SMNVEV (reference sequence). CDR3 residues: CASSLVGGVNFGYTF. The CDR3 nucleotides are TGTGCCAGCAGTTTAGTCGGGGGTGTGAACTTTGGCTACACCTTC.

In its sample, this clonotype was seen many times. The genes are TRBV2 and TRBJ2-6; weak D call: TRBD1 (6 bases). With 6 bases removed from V and 2 bases from J, the gap between germline ends came to 14 bases. This CDR3 is 16 amino acids long. Germline lookup yields CDR1 SNHLY and CDR2 FYNNEI. The chain's CDR3 is CASSFYRETGANVLTF. In DNA form, the CDR3 reads TGTGCCAGCAGCTTCTACAGGGAAACTGGGGCCAACGTCCTGACTTTC.

This chain connects TRBV7-2 to TRBJ2-1, with TRBD1 matching 10 bases. The germline V gene has CDR1 SGHTA and CDR2 FQGNSA. This CDR3 has 15 amino acids. The V segment lost 5 bases and the J segment 7 bases; nucleotides outside the gene matches: 8. The CDR3 DNA is TGTGCCAGCAGCATCCGGGGGGGACAGGGGAATGAGCAGTTCTTC. It is translated as CASSIRGGQGNEQFF.

Ten or more counts support this clonotype. The rearrangement uses TRBV5-8 and TRBJ2-5; 8 bases are shared with TRBD2. Looked up from germline, CDR1 is SGHTS and CDR2 is YDEGEE. The CDR3 consists of 15 residues. Trimming at V came to 0 bases and at J to 1 base, leaving 2 bases not matched to a gene. Written as DNA, the CDR3 is TGTGCCAGCAGCTTGGGCGGGAGGACCCAAGAGACCCAGTACTTC. Its protein is CASSLGGRTQETQYF. The complete variable domain, with remaining parts taken from reference TRBV5-8 and TRBJ2-5, reads EAGVTQSPTHLIKTRGQQATLRCSPISGHTSVYWYQQALGLGLQFLLWYDEGEERNRGNFPPRFSGRQFPNYSSELNVNALELEDSALYLCASSLGGRTQETQYFGPGTRLLVL.

Many counts were recorded for this clonotype. V is TRBV2 and J is TRBJ2-1; D is possibly TRBD2 (5 bases). The V gene's germline CDR1 is SNHLY and CDR2 FYNNEI. The CDR3 loop spans 13 amino acids. Trimming removed 7 bases from V and 2 bases from J, with 9 bases in between. The CDR3, as DNA: TGTGCCAGCAATGCGCGGGCCTACAATGAGCAGTTCTTC. As protein: CASNARAYNEQFF.

This clonotype has just a few counts. This chain joins TRBV5-1 and TRBJ2-5, with D possibly being TRBD2 (5 bases). With 4 bases removed from V and 3 bases from J, the gap between germline ends came to 16 bases. The CDR3 is made up of 15 amino acids. Per the germline V gene, CDR1 is SGHRS and CDR2 is YFSETQ. The CDR3 here is CASSPFVSGKETQYF. CDR3 coding DNA: TGCGCCAGCAGCCCTTTTGTGAGCGGTAAAGAGACCCAGTACTTC.

In this sample, this clonotype turned up many times. This chain uses TRBV20-1 with TRBJ2-7; 12 bases match TRBD2. V shed 1 base, J shed 6 bases, and the junction held 7 bases outside the gene matches. Per germline, CDR1 DFQATT and CDR2 SNEGSKA (reference sequence). The CDR3 is 15 residues long. CDR3 nucleotide sequence: TGCAGTGCTAGAGCCGGGACTAGCGGGCCCGGCGAGCAGTACTTC. As protein: CSARAGTSGPGEQYF.

This rearrangement joins TRBV5-5 to TRBJ2-1, with D perhaps TRBD1 or TRBD2 (5 bases each). This CDR3 spans 17 amino acids. V was clipped by 0 bases and J by 0 bases, with 13 bases between them. Germline V gene sequence: CDR1 SGHKS, CDR2 YYEKEE (reference sequence). CDR3 sequence reads: CASSLEQGRFSYNEQFF. CDR3 in DNA: TGTGCCAGCAGCTTGGAGCAGGGACGGTTCTCCTACAATGAGCAGTTCTTC.

This clonotype was recorded at least ten times. The rearrangement joins TRBV11-3 to TRBJ1-2; 7 bases are shared with TRBD1. The CDR3 is 13 amino acids. V lost 5 bases, J lost 4 bases, and 4 bases stayed unmatched. Germline-derived CDR1 and CDR2 are SGHNT and YENEEA. The chain's CDR3 is CASSMGQFYGYTF. CDR3 nucleotides: TGTGCCAGCAGCATGGGACAGTTCTATGGCTACACCTTC.

This chain uses TRBV18 with TRBJ2-1; D possibly corresponds to TRBD1 (5 bases). This CDR3 region has 16 residues. Germline V gives CDR1 KGHSH, CDR2 LQKENI. V was shortened by 0 bases and J by 1 base, with 10 bases between the two germline ends. The CDR3, as DNA: TGTGCCAGCTCACCACCTGGCTCAGGGTCCTACAATGAGCAGTTCTTC. The encoded protein is CASSPPGSGSYNEQFF.

This clonotype was counted many times. A much larger clone lies one base from this, so it may be a read error. The J gene is TRBJ1-5, the V gene TRBV6-1, with D perhaps matching TRBD1 (6 bases). The germline gives CDR1 MNHNS, CDR2 SASEGT. The V end lost 4 bases, the J end lost 5 bases, and 9 bases lay between the germline ends. This CDR3 is 13 amino acids long. The CDR3: CASSVAGDQPQHF. The CDR3 DNA reads TGTGCCAGCAGTGTGGCAGGGGATCAGCCCCAGCATTTT.

This clonotype occurred a few times. The junction does not match germline at one end; this may be a read error. This rearrangement joins TRBV5-1 to TRBJ2-3, with D possibly TRBD2 on 5 matching bases. The CDR3 consists of 15 residues. In germline, CDR1 is SGHRS, CDR2 YFSETQ. CDR3 in amino acids: CASSLAWSGTDAQYF. CDR3 in DNA: TGCGCCAGCAGCTTGGCCTGGAGCGGCACAGATGCGCAGTATTTT.

This clonotype was seen a few times. The chain carries TRBV18 and TRBJ2-2; TRBD1 might be the D (6 bases). There are 17 residues in the CDR3. Trimming stripped 6 bases from V and 4 bases from J, with 21 bases between. Per the germline V gene, CDR1 is KGHSH and CDR2 is LQKENI. The DNA of the CDR3 is TGTGCCAGCTCGCTTGAAGACAGGCCCCCGGGCACCGGGGAGCTGTTTTTT. Amino acids: CASSLEDRPPGTGELFF.

About this clonotype itself: At one of its ends the junction is not consistent with the germline gene, which may arise from a read error. The rearrangement links TRBV5-4 to TRBJ2-7, with 7 positions matching TRBD1. This CDR3 is built from 16 residues. Germline V gene sequence: CDR1 SGHNT, CDR2 YYREEE (reference sequence). As DNA, the CDR3 is TGTGCCAGCAGCTCATTACACGGGACAGTAACCTACGAACAGTACTTC. Translation: CASSSLHGTVTYEQYF. The whole variable domain, remainder taken from reference TRBV5-4 and TRBJ2-7, is ETGVTQSPTHLIKTRGQQVTLRCSSQSGHNTVSWYQQALGQGPQFIFQYYREEENGRGNFPPRFSGLQFPNYSSELNVNALELDDSALYLCASSSLHGTVTYEQYFGPGTRLTVT.

There are many counts of this clonotype. This rearrangement joins TRBV27 to TRBJ2-2; tentatively, D is TRBD1 or TRBD2 (5 bases each). The CDR3 contains 15 residues. V dropped 7 bases and J dropped 2 bases, with 14 bases sitting between them. Germline values: CDR1 MNHEY, CDR2 SMNVEV (reference sequence). The CDR3 protein is CASNSGTVNTGELFF. The CDR3 DNA is TGTGCCAGCAACTCCGGGACGGTAAACACCGGGGAGCTGTTTTTT.

The table lists this clonotype with a few counts. The CDR3 protein is CATQGGGASETIETQYF. The DNA of the CDR3 is TGTGCCACCCAAGGGGGGGGGGCTAGCGAAACGATAGAGACCCAGTACTTC. This chain connects TRBV10-3 to TRBJ2-5; maybe TRBD2 (7 bases). Germline V gives CDR1 ENHRY, CDR2 SYGVKD. V was cut by 10 bases and J by 4 bases, with 28 bases left in between. There are 17 residues in the CDR3.

There are a few counts of this clonotype. The CDR3 DNA reads TGTGCCTGGAGTGGCGATCGGGGAGTGAAAAACACAGATACGCAGTATTTT. It specifies CAWSGDRGVKNTDTQYF. V and J are TRBV30 and TRBJ2-3; possibly TRBD2 for D (5 bases). V lost 1 base and J 2 bases, leaving 19 bases between the germline ends. The length of the CDR3 is 17 residues. The germline CDR1 and CDR2 sequences are GTSNPN and SVGIG (reference sequence).

This clonotype was counted ten times or more. The chain recombines TRBV28 with TRBJ2-3, with D unresolved. Germline CDR1 reads MDHEN; CDR2 reads SYDVKM. V gave up 5 bases and J gave up 3 bases, with 6 bases separating them. The CDR3 contains 12 residues. The CDR3 DNA follows: TGTGCCAGCAGTGAGCTGACAGATACGCAGTATTTT. This sequence encodes CASSELTDTQYF.

Notes on this clonotype: This may stem from a read error, because a much larger clone lies one nucleotide away. The chain links TRBV5-1 to TRBJ2-3; D remains ambiguous. CDR3 length: 14 residues. In germline, CDR1 is SGHRS, CDR2 YFSETQ. The CDR3 reads CASNLWSVTDTQYF. CDR3 nucleotides: TGCGCCAGCAACTTGTGGTCAGTCACAGATACGCAGTATTTT.

This clonotype was recorded at least ten times. The chain uses TRBV7-9 and TRBJ2-1; 9 nucleotides align to TRBD1. The J segment lost 6 bases and the V segment lost 6 bases, leaving 12 bases of the junction unmatched. The germline V gene has CDR1 SEHNR and CDR2 FQNEAQ (reference sequence). CDR3 length equals 16 residues. CDR3 region: CASRPTGTGFLNEQFF. CDR3 bases: TGTGCCAGCAGGCCGACCGGGACAGGGTTCCTCAATGAGCAGTTCTTC.

This clonotype was observed many times. The chain recombines TRBV18 with TRBJ2-1, with TRBD2 matching over 7 bases. CDR1 and CDR2 (germline): KGHSH, LQKENI. This CDR3 contains 14 residues. J gave up 9 bases and V 4 bases, and 9 bases lay outside the gene matches. The CDR3 DNA reads TGTGCCAGCTCACTGATCGGGAGGTTAGGTGAGCAGTTCTTC. Its protein product is CASSLIGRLGEQFF.

This clonotype was seen at least ten times. The CDR3 DNA reads as TGTGCCAGCAGCTCCACTAGCGGGAGGAACAACAATGAGCAGTTCTTC. This sequence encodes CASSSTSGRNNNEQFF. The J gene is TRBJ2-1, the V gene TRBV7-3; 12 positions match TRBD2. The ends lost 4 bases at V and 5 bases at J; junction bases unmatched: 6. The CDR3 runs 16 residues. Germline CDR1 SGHTA, CDR2 FQGTGA. Drawing the rest from reference TRBV7-3 and TRBJ2-1, the complete variable domain is GAGVSQTPSNKVTEKGKYVELRCDPISGHTALYWYRQSLGQGPEFLIYFQGTGAADDSGLPNDRFFAVRPEGSVSTLKIQRTERGDSAVYLCASSSTSGRNNNEQFFGPGTRLTVL.

This clonotype was detected only a few times. The chain uses TRBV9 and TRBJ1-2, with no clear D. CDR1 and CDR2 (germline): SGDLS, YYNGEE. Trimming removed 0 bases at V and 0 bases at J, with 15 bases between. The CDR3 has 17 amino acids. The CDR3 sequence is CASSVGYSEGANYGYTF. CDR3 nucleotides: TGTGCCAGCAGCGTAGGGTACAGCGAGGGAGCTAACTATGGCTACACCTTC.

This clonotype appeared many times. The V gene is TRBV7-2, the J gene TRBJ2-1; D is tentatively TRBD1 or TRBD2 (5 bases each). V dropped 5 bases and J dropped 9 bases, with 14 bases sitting between them. The CDR3 is made up of 13 amino acids. Per the germline V gene, CDR1 is SGHTA and CDR2 is FQGNSA. The CDR3 loop reads CASSPVGDAEQFF. The CDR3 bases are TGTGCCAGCAGCCCAGTGGGGGACGCTGAGCAGTTCTTC.

This clonotype appeared many times. The V call is TRBV5-1, the J call TRBJ2-7; D perhaps matches TRBD1 (6 bases). CDR1 is SGHRS, CDR2 YFSETQ, per germline. The CDR3 is made up of 16 amino acids. Trimming removed 2 bases at V and 3 bases at J, with 18 bases between. The CDR3 protein is CASSFLWDTEDYEQYF. The CDR3 coding sequence is TGCGCCAGCAGCTTCCTCTGGGACACTGAAGACTACGAGCAGTACTTC.